This record concerns one T cell receptor beta chain sequence. Its cognate antigen is unknown. The source of the sample is a study of blood T cells in healthy people across ages. Using a J-beta primer mix together with a sample-barcoded 5' primer, a second PCR was run for about 7 to 12 cycles. One entry per CDR3 protein, called by TCRdb with MiXCR from the 5' RACE reads. The sample has over 750,000 distinct CDR3 sequences, just under 25% seen once. Deletions cut 5 bases from V and 0 bases from J, with 9 bases between. CDR1 and CDR2 (germline): SEHNR, FQNEAQ (reference sequence). The CDR3 has 14 amino acids. Study results and caveats: Possibly confounding the expanded clonotype changes was the fact that donor CMV status was unknown.

These data were also filed under a second study, of T cells of mothers and their children. That study reports: Donors comprised three healthy Caucasian mothers plus their six children. From each mother came over 8 million TCR beta CDR3 reads, and from each child came roughly 2.9 million.

This receptor was obtained from a boy younger than 18 in good health. The rearrangement joins TRBV7-9 to TRBJ2-3; the D gene is possibly TRBD2 (6 bases). Sequencing was performed on blood. The CDR3 is CASSRGDSTDTQYF. In DNA, the CDR3 is TGTGCCAGCAGCCGCGGGGATAGCACAGATACGCAGTATTTT.